These 23 T cell receptor beta chains were sequenced from one sample in a study. TCRdb redid the calling of the RT-PCR reads with MiXCR, one entry per CDR3 protein. The sample lists about 680,000 distinct CDR3 sequences; 14% were seen once. Material: memory CD4+ T cells from blood. The receptors originated from a female donor in good health, serving as a healthy control.

In its sample, this clonotype was seen a few times. The V gene is TRBV6-1, the J gene TRBJ1-1, with D unclear. The CDR3 contains 13 residues. V shed 4 bases and J shed 4 bases, with 10 bases lying between them. Germline CDR1 MNHNS, CDR2 SASEGT. The DNA of the CDR3 is TGTGCCAGCAGTGCTGTGAGGACCACTGAAGCTTTCTTT. Translated, it gives CASSAVRTTEAFF.

This clonotype was detected only a few times. J is TRBJ2-2 and V is TRBV20-1; TRBD2 might be the D (6 bases). Per germline, CDR1 DFQATT and CDR2 SNEGSKA (reference sequence). Between the trimmed V and J ends, which lost 0 bases and 3 bases, there was a span of 11 bases. CDR3 length: 15 amino acids. The CDR3 coding sequence is TGCAGTGCTAGAGACCCGGGACTCTACACCGGGGAGCTGTTTTTT. Its protein is CSARDPGLYTGELFF.

The rearrangement uses TRBV20-1 and TRBJ1-5; 9 bases fit TRBD1. There are 15 residues in the CDR3. CDR1 DFQATT and CDR2 SNEGSKA come from the germline V gene (reference sequence). Trimming at V came to 5 bases and at J to 11 bases, leaving 16 bases not matched to a gene. CDR3 region: CSAYEMGQGLPTQHF. DNA of the CDR3: TGCAGTGCTTATGAAATGGGACAGGGCCTTCCGACCCAGCATTTT.

A few counts support this clonotype. This rearrangement joins TRBV5-1 to TRBJ2-7; D might be TRBD2 (6 bases). Trimming removed 0 bases from V and 2 bases from J, with 15 bases in between. Germline V gene lookup returns CDR1 SGHRS and CDR2 YFSETQ. The CDR3 spans 16 residues. The CDR3 region has the DNA TGCGCCAGCAGCTTGGAAGGAGGGCTTCCCCCCTACGAGCAGTACTTC. The encoded protein is CASSLEGGLPPYEQYF.

The chain joins TRBV29-1 to TRBJ2-1; the match to TRBD2 covers 8 bases. V lost 0 bases, J lost 3 bases, and 4 bases stayed unmatched. The CDR3 covers 15 residues. From germline, CDR1 is SQVTM and CDR2 ANQGSEA. The CDR3 loop reads CSVEDLAGGYNEQFF. DNA for the CDR3: TGCAGCGTTGAAGATTTGGCGGGAGGCTACAATGAGCAGTTCTTC.

This clonotype was recorded at least ten times. The CDR3 DNA reads TGTGCCAGCAGCCAAATCGGACAGGGTTTTAGCTACGAGCAGTACTTC. This encodes CASSQIGQGFSYEQYF. V gene TRBV11-2 combines with J gene TRBJ2-7; 8 positions agree with TRBD1. Germline loops: CDR1 SGHAT, CDR2 FQNNGV. The V gene end was trimmed by 5 bases and the J gene end by 3 bases; junction bases not matched to a gene: 12. This CDR3 region has 16 residues.

This clonotype was counted between two and nine times. The chain uses TRBV6-5 and TRBJ1-3; the D gene is possibly TRBD1 (5 bases). The germline V gene has CDR1 MNHEY and CDR2 SVGAGI. Trimming removed 2 bases from V and 2 bases from J, with 10 bases in between. The CDR3 length is 15 residues. Here the CDR3 reads CASSYGRDPGNTIYF. CDR3 DNA: TGTGCCAGCAGTTACGGCAGGGACCCTGGAAACACCATATATTTT.

The sample holds a few counts of this clonotype. The genes are TRBV4-2 and TRBJ2-3; weak D call: TRBD2 (7 bases). The germline V gene encodes CDR1 LGHNA and CDR2 YNFKEQ. This CDR3 is built from 15 residues. V lost 1 base, J lost 4 bases, and 12 bases lay in between. The CDR3 DNA sequence: TGTGCCAGCAGCCAAGCGGCGGGGGCGGCAGATACGCAGTATTTT. This gives the protein CASSQAAGAADTQYF.

The J gene is TRBJ1-5, the V gene TRBV5-4; possible D gene TRBD1, 6 bases. The CDR3 is 13 amino acids. Germline values: CDR1 SGHNT, CDR2 YYREEE (reference sequence). V was shortened by 4 bases and J by 7 bases, with 12 bases between the two germline ends. As DNA, the CDR3 is TGTGCCAGCAGCGGGGACATGAGCCAGCCCCAGCATTTT. Encoded protein: CASSGDMSQPQHF.

This clonotype has only a few counts. This chain joins TRBV20-1 and TRBJ2-7; a possible D gene is TRBD1 (6 bases). Germline assignment: CDR1 DFQATT and CDR2 SNEGSKA (reference sequence). This CDR3 spans 14 amino acids. With 3 bases removed from V and 0 bases from J, the gap between germline ends came to 12 bases. CDR3 protein: CSARRQASSYEQYF. The CDR3 DNA reads as TGCAGTGCTAGGCGACAGGCGAGCTCCTACGAGCAGTACTTC.

This chain links TRBV20-1 with TRBJ2-7; 12 positions match TRBD2. V lost 6 bases and J lost 5; bases outside the gene matches: 14. The germline gives CDR1 DFQATT, CDR2 SNEGSKA (reference sequence). The CDR3 has 16 amino acids. The CDR3 loop is CSAADLLAGGRDEQYF. CDR3 in DNA: TGCAGTGCAGCAGACCTTCTAGCGGGAGGGCGGGACGAGCAGTACTTC.

This clonotype was counted ten times or more. The chain couples TRBV4-3 to TRBJ1-4; D perhaps matches TRBD1 (6 bases). The CDR3 runs to 15 residues. Germline V gene lookup returns CDR1 LGHNA and CDR2 YSLEER. V was pared by 0 bases and J by 5 bases, with 10 bases between. The CDR3 sequence is CASSQDRTGNEKLFF. In DNA, the CDR3 is TGCGCCAGCAGCCAAGATCGAACAGGGAATGAAAAACTGTTTTTT.

Regarding this clonotype: This clone may be a read error of a much larger clone one base away. The chain carries TRBV6-5 and TRBJ1-1, with D possibly TRBD1 on 5 matching bases. Germline V gene sequence: CDR1 MNHEY, CDR2 SVGAGI. The CDR3 has 14 amino acids. The CDR3 sequence is CAGSFRQRNTEAFF. In DNA form, the CDR3 reads TGTGCCGGCAGTTTTAGACAGAGGAACACTGAAGCTTTCTTT.

This clonotype was seen at least ten times. The V gene is TRBV5-1, the J gene TRBJ2-3, with 14 bases fitting TRBD2. The CDR3 loop spans 17 amino acids. Trimming cost V 5 bases and J 2 bases; bases outside gene matches: 7. Germline lookup yields CDR1 SGHRS and CDR2 YFSETQ. The CDR3 sequence is CASSRLAGGGTTDTQYF. CDR3 sequence (DNA): TGCGCCAGCAGTCGACTAGCGGGGGGGGGGACCACAGATACGCAGTATTTT.

This clonotype has only a few counts. One end of the junction is discordant with germline, which a read error may explain. The chain joins TRBV5-6 to TRBJ1-2; no clear D gene. Germline V gene sequence: CDR1 SGHDT, CDR2 YYEEEE. The CDR3 totals 11 residues. This CDR3 is CASSLGIVYTF. CDR3 DNA: TGTGCCAGCAGTTTGGGAATTGTCTACACCTTC.

The chain recombines TRBV5-6 with TRBJ1-1; D is possibly TRBD1 (5 bases). Germline V gene lookup returns CDR1 SGHDT and CDR2 YYEEEE. V was shortened by 0 bases and J by 11 bases, with 11 bases between the two germline ends. The CDR3 is 12 amino acids. This CDR3 is CASSLDGGAAFF. The CDR3, as DNA: TGTGCCAGCAGCTTGGACGGGGGTGCCGCTTTCTTT.

The chain couples TRBV7-6 to TRBJ2-3; 11 bases are a match to TRBD2. The CDR3 is 19 residues long. With V trimmed by 5 bases and J by 4 bases, 17 bases remained unmatched. Looked up from germline, CDR1 is SGHVS and CDR2 is FNYEAQ. The DNA of the CDR3 is TGTGCCAGCAGCCTTAGCGGGAGGGCCGTTGGACCTTCAGCAGATACGCAGTATTTT. Translating it yields CASSLSGRAVGPSADTQYF.

This clonotype was detected ten times or more. The V call is TRBV29-1, the J call TRBJ2-7; maybe TRBD1 (5 bases). The CDR3 contains 14 residues. From germline, CDR1 is SQVTM and CDR2 ANQGSEA. V lost 7 bases to trimming and J lost 5 bases, with 21 bases between them. The CDR3 region has the DNA TGCAGCGCTCAAAACTTAACAGGACCGGACGAGCAGTACTTC. Protein: CSAQNLTGPDEQYF.

V usage is TRBV4-1 and J usage is TRBJ1-2; possible D gene TRBD1, 6 bases. V shed 1 base and J shed 2 bases, with 11 bases lying between them. Germline V lookup: CDR1 MGHRA, CDR2 YSYEKL. This CDR3 is 15 amino acids long. The CDR3 reads CASSQGPQGNYGYTF. CDR3 nucleotides: TGCGCCAGCAGCCAAGGACCTCAGGGGAACTATGGCTACACCTTC.

This clonotype was seen ten or more times. This rearrangement joins TRBV5-1 to TRBJ2-3, with D perhaps matching TRBD1 or TRBD2 (5 bases each). Per germline, CDR1 SGHRS and CDR2 YFSETQ. The CDR3 consists of 14 residues. Trimming stripped 3 bases from V and 2 bases from J, with 10 bases between. The DNA of the CDR3 is TGCGCCAGCAGCTGGGCAGGGACCACAGATACGCAGTATTTT. Amino acid sequence: CASSWAGTTDTQYF.

This clonotype was observed a handful of times. This sequence joins TRBV7-3 and TRBJ2-3; 8 bases are shared with TRBD2. The CDR3 is 15 residues long. J was trimmed by 0 bases and V by 3 bases; bases with no gene match: 2. Germline V gene sequence: CDR1 SGHTA, CDR2 FQGTGA. CDR3: CASSFVAGSTDTQYF. The CDR3 DNA follows: TGTGCCAGCAGCTTCGTAGCGGGGAGCACAGATACGCAGTATTTT.

Ten or more counts support this clonotype. V is TRBV12-3 or TRBV12-4 and J is TRBJ2-2, with 7 positions matching TRBD2. This CDR3 is built from 16 residues. V was pared by 6 bases and J by 8 bases, with 15 bases of the junction left unmatched. The CDR3 loop is CASSTGTGGITGELFF. In DNA form, the CDR3 reads TGTGCCAGCAGCACCGGGACGGGAGGCATCACGGGGGAGCTGTTTTTT.

The chain uses TRBV9 and TRBJ2-7, with TRBD1 identical over 7 bases. The CDR3 runs to 15 residues. Germline lookup yields CDR1 SGDLS and CDR2 YYNGEE. With V trimmed by 4 bases and J by 1 base, 8 bases remained unmatched. CDR3 region: CASSPTDRISYEQYF. The CDR3 DNA follows: TGTGCCAGCAGCCCTACGGACAGGATTTCCTACGAGCAGTACTTC.